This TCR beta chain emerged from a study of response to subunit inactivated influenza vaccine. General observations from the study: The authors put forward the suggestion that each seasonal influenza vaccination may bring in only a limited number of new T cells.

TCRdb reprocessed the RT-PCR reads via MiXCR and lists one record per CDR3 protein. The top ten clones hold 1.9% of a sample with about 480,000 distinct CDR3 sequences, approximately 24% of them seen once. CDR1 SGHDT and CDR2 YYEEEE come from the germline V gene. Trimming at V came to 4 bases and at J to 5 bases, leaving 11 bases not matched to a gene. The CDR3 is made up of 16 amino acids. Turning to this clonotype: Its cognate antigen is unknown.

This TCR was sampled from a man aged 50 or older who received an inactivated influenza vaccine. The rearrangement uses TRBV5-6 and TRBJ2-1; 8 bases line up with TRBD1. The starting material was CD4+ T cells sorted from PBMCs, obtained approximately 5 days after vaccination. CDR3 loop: CASSALGRTGNNEQFF. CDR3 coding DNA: TGTGCCAGCAGCGCCTTGGGTAGGACAGGGAACAATGAGCAGTTCTTC. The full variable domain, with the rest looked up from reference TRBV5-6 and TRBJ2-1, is DAGVTQSPTHLIKTRGQQVTLRCSPKSGHDTVSWYQQALGQGPQFIFQYYEEEERQRGNFPDRFSGHQFPNYSSELNVNALLLGDSALYLCASSALGRTGNNEQFFGPGTRLTVL.